This T cell receptor beta chain is drawn from a study of blood T cells in healthy people across ages. Whole-study results and caveats: Diversity was estimated from one million T cells, and these estimates were considered underestimates.

Using a J-beta primer mix together with a sample-barcoded 5' primer, a second PCR was run for about 6 to 11 cycles. TCRdb redid the calling of the 5' RACE reads with MiXCR, one entry per CDR3 protein. The sample consists of 550,000 to 750,000 distinct CDR3 sequences, roughly 21% of them appearing once. On this clonotype: The target antigen is unknown.

Germline CDR1 MGHRA, CDR2 YSYEKL. This CDR3 is built from 16 residues. J gave up 5 bases and V 4 bases, and 8 bases lay outside the gene matches. The source of this sequence is a man in his 70s in good health. This sequence joins TRBV4-1 and TRBJ2-7; TRBD2 aligns across 13 bases. Sequenced material: blood. CDR3 in amino acids: CASSPIGLAGAHEQYF. The CDR3 nucleotides read TGCGCCAGCAGCCCAATAGGACTAGCGGGAGCCCACGAGCAGTACTTC.